These 28 T cell receptor beta chains came from one sample sequenced in a study of shared clonotypes between healthy human individuals. Measured with immunoSEQ multiplex PCR; TCRdb has only the in-frame clones, and not every one. Of 650,000 to 800,000 clones in the sample, approximately 72% were seen once. The sample comprised memory CD4+ T cells sorted from blood. This sample's subset: CD45RA-negative fraction. The receptors were sampled from a woman aged 25 to 39 in good health.

This chain links TRBV7-2 with TRBJ1-2; 8 nucleotides line up with TRBD1. Germline-derived CDR1 and CDR2 are SGHTA and FQGNSA. Germline trimming cut 2 bases from V and 7 bases from J; bases unmatched to any gene: 6. This CDR3 is 14 amino acids long. This chain's CDR3 is CASSLTGTGTGYTF. DNA of the CDR3: TGTGCCAGCAGCTTAACCGGGACAGGAACTGGCTACACCTTC. Looking up the rest from reference TRBV7-2 and TRBJ1-2 gives the full variable domain: GAGVSQSPSNKVTEKGKDVELRCDPISGHTALYWYRQSLGQGLEFLIYFQGNSAPDKSGLPSDRFSAERTGGSVSTLTIQRTQQEDSAVYLCASSLTGTGTGYTFGSGTRLTVV.

Concerning this clone itself: This sample also contains other DNA sequences that code for the same CDR3. This sequence joins TRBV5-1 and TRBJ1-3; 7 nucleotides match TRBD1. Per the germline V gene, CDR1 is SGHRS and CDR2 is YFSETQ. V lost 4 bases to trimming and J lost 4 bases; unmatched junction nucleotides: 5. This CDR3 comprises 14 residues. The CDR3, as DNA: TGCGCCAGCAGCGAGGGGACAGCCGGAAACACCATATATTTT. Its translation: CASSEGTAGNTIYF.

The table lists this clone with a count of one. J is TRBJ1-1 and V is TRBV21-1. TRBV21-1 is a recognized pseudogene. The CDR3 is 14 amino acids. CDR3 sequence: CASSIGHRNTEAFF. CDR3 nucleotide sequence: TGTGCCAGCAGCATAGGCCATCGAAACACTGAAGCTTTCTTT.

The V call is TRBV18, the J call TRBJ2-7; possibly TRBD2 for D (6 bases). The germline V gene has CDR1 KGHSH and CDR2 LQKENI. V lost 3 bases, J lost 5 bases, and 20 bases lay in between. The CDR3 spans 16 residues. CDR3 in DNA: TGTGCCAGCTCACCTGGTGAGTTGCGGGGAGGCCACGAGCAGTACTTC. Translated: CASSPGELRGGHEQYF.

The rearrangement joins TRBV28 to TRBJ2-7; D ambiguous. The V and J ends lost 4 bases and 3 bases respectively, with 7 bases between them. CDR1 MDHEN and CDR2 SYDVKM come from the germline V gene. The CDR3 is 12 amino acids. The CDR3 nucleotides read TGTGCCAGCAGTTGGAAAATCTACGAGCAGTACTTC. Its translation: CASSWKIYEQYF.

The chain links TRBV25-1 to TRBJ1-2; 10 bases fit TRBD1. V lost 1 base to trimming and J lost 9 bases; unmatched junction nucleotides: 11. There are 16 residues in the CDR3. Germline CDR1 and CDR2: MGHDK and SYGVNS. The CDR3 here is CASSEFDGQGVSSYTF. The DNA of the CDR3 is TGTGCCAGCAGTGAATTTGATGGACAGGGGGTCAGCAGCTACACCTTC.

The V and J genes are TRBV19 and TRBJ2-5, with 8 bases fitting TRBD1. The last part of the DNA fits TRBJ2-7 better; the J call may be wrong. The CDR3 sequence is 16 residues long. CDR1 is LNHDA, CDR2 SQIVND, per germline (reference sequence). CDR3 sequence (DNA): TGTGCCAGTAGTATAGACAACGGACAGGGATACTACGAGCAGTACTTC. This sequence encodes CASSIDNGQGYYEQYF.

This chain links TRBV2 with TRBJ1-6; D is undetermined. Trimming removed 0 bases from V and 7 bases from J, with 10 bases in between. CDR3 size: 15 residues. Germline CDR1 and CDR2: SNHLY and FYNNEI. CDR3: CASSEAIRSNSPLHF. The DNA of the CDR3 is TGTGCCAGCAGTGAAGCTATTAGGAGCAATTCACCCCTCCACTTT.

This chain links TRBV7-2 with TRBJ1-5, with D possibly being TRBD1 (5 bases). The germline gives CDR1 SGHTA, CDR2 FQGNSA. The V end lost 5 bases, the J end lost 7 bases, and 24 bases lay between the germline ends. The CDR3 has 17 residues. The CDR3 loop reads CASSPKVVAGSGQPQHF. CDR3 nucleotides: TGTGCCAGCAGCCCTAAGGTAGTGGCAGGGAGCGGGCAGCCCCAGCATTTT. Looking up the rest from reference TRBV7-2 and TRBJ1-5 gives the full variable domain: GAGVSQSPSNKVTEKGKDVELRCDPISGHTALYWYRQSLGQGLEFLIYFQGNSAPDKSGLPSDRFSAERTGGSVSTLTIQRTQQEDSAVYLCASSPKVVAGSGQPQHFGDGTRLSIL.

The chain recombines TRBV6-1 with TRBJ2-7; 8 bases are a match to TRBD2. The germline CDR1 and CDR2 sequences are MNHNS and SASEGT. V shed 2 bases, J shed 4 bases, and the junction held 4 bases outside the gene matches. CDR3 length: 14 residues. The CDR3 spells CASSESGRGYEQYF. DNA of the CDR3: TGTGCCAGCAGTGAATCCGGGAGGGGTTACGAGCAGTACTTC.

Only a few counts were recorded for this clone. The rearrangement links TRBV19 to TRBJ1-5; no reliable D call. The CDR3 extends over 15 amino acids. CDR1 is LNHDA and CDR2 is SQIVND in the germline V gene (reference sequence). Trimming removed 1 base from V and 4 bases from J, with 11 bases in between. CDR3 region: CASSIVQSVNQPQHF. The CDR3 nucleotides read TGTGCCAGTAGTATAGTACAGAGCGTGAATCAGCCCCAGCATTTT. Based on the CDR3 plus reference TRBV19 and TRBJ1-5, the full variable domain is DGGITQSPKYLFRKEGQNVTLSCEQNLNHDAMYWYRQDPGQGLRLIYYSQIVNDFQKGDIAEGYSVSREKKESFPLTVTSAQKNPTAFYLCASSIVQSVNQPQHFGDGTRLSIL.

Comments on this clone: The sample has other DNA sequences that encode this CDR3 too. The rearrangement joins TRBV7-2 to TRBJ1-5; D is undetermined. The germline V and J ends were trimmed by 4 bases and 4 bases, with 14 bases remaining between them. This CDR3 comprises 15 residues. Germline lookup yields CDR1 SGHTA and CDR2 FQGNSA. CDR3: CASSSDVLSNQPQHF. The CDR3 bases are TGTGCCAGCAGCTCAGACGTGTTAAGTAATCAGCCCCAGCATTTT.

This clone appeared a single time. The rearrangement links TRBV28 to TRBJ1-3; D gene uncertain. The CDR3 is 10 amino acids. The V gene's germline CDR1 is MDHEN and CDR2 SYDVKM. V lost 8 bases to trimming and J lost 9 bases, with 8 bases between them. CDR3 DNA sequence: TGTGCCAGCGGCAAACGCACCATATATTTT. Its translation is CASGKRTIYF.

The J gene is TRBJ2-1, the V gene TRBV10-1; 9 bases line up with TRBD1. CDR3 size: 15 residues. Per germline, CDR1 WNHNN and CDR2 SYGVQD (reference sequence). The V gene end was trimmed by 4 bases and the J gene end by 7 bases; junction bases not matched to a gene: 8. The CDR3 here is CASSGGTGTGNEQFF. As DNA, the CDR3 is TGCGCCAGCAGTGGAGGGACAGGGACGGGAAATGAGCAGTTCTTC.

The rearrangement links TRBV5-1 to TRBJ2-2; D is uncertain. V was cut by 4 bases and J by 5 bases, with 18 bases left in between. Germline lookup yields CDR1 SGHRS and CDR2 YFSETQ. The length of the CDR3 is 16 residues. As DNA, the CDR3 is TGCGCCAGCAGCCGAACCGGAGATGGACGAACCGGGGAGCTGTTTTTT. This encodes CASSRTGDGRTGELFF.

The chain employs TRBV7-8 and TRBJ2-7, with TRBD1 as a possible D gene (5 bases). Trimming left V 2 bases short and J 3 bases short, with 17 bases between. CDR3 size: 16 residues. Germline CDR1 is SGHVS and CDR2 is FQNEAQ. The CDR3 here is CASSLKGLISGYEQYF. The DNA for the CDR3 is TGTGCCAGCAGCTTAAAGGGGCTGATTTCGGGCTACGAGCAGTACTTC.

This chain links TRBV29-1 with TRBJ2-1; 11 positions agree with TRBD2. J lost 14 bases, V lost 7 bases, and 10 bases had no gene match. Germline V CDR1 and CDR2: SQVTM, ANQGSEA. CDR3 length: 12 amino acids. CDR3 nucleotide sequence: TGCAGCGCCACTACTAGCGGGAGTCTTGAGTTCTTC. It is translated as CSATTSGSLEFF.

This clone has a handful of counts. This sequence joins TRBV28 and TRBJ1-1, with D uncertain. V lost 3 bases and J lost 0, with 8 bases in between. Germline CDR1 is MDHEN and CDR2 is SYDVKM. CDR3 size: 14 residues. CDR3 in amino acids: CASSFVGLNTEAFF. The CDR3 DNA reads TGTGCCAGCAGTTTTGTCGGACTGAACACTGAAGCTTTCTTT.

The rearrangement links TRBV6-1 to TRBJ2-1, with a weak D call TRBD2 (6 bases). V was shortened by 7 bases and J by 6 bases, with 19 bases between the two germline ends. Germline assignment: CDR1 MNHNS and CDR2 SASEGT. The CDR3 length is 15 residues. The CDR3 loop reads CASTTVEGRANEQFF. CDR3 nucleotides: TGTGCCAGCACTACCGTGGAGGGACGGGCCAATGAGCAGTTCTTC.

The chain has TRBV6-5 and TRBJ1-4; no clear D. In germline, CDR1 is MNHEY, CDR2 SVGAGI. V lost 2 bases and J lost 3, with 10 bases in between. This CDR3 region has 15 residues. CDR3 in amino acids: CASSYGSPPNEKLFF. The CDR3 DNA sequence: TGTGCCAGCAGTTACGGGTCTCCGCCTAATGAAAAACTGTTTTTT.

This clone was observed a handful of times. The chain joins TRBV6-4 to TRBJ2-3, with TRBD2 matching over 15 bases. The V gene's germline CDR1 is MRHNA and CDR2 SNTAGT. This CDR3 is 16 amino acids long. Unmatched junction bases numbered 3, after V lost 2 bases and J lost 6 bases. The CDR3 region is CASSDGLAGGRDTQYF. CDR3 sequence (DNA): TGTGCCAGCAGTGACGGACTAGCGGGAGGGAGGGATACGCAGTATTTT.

In regard to this clone: This probably arose from a read error, given a far larger clone one base away. This chain links TRBV7-8 with TRBJ2-1; TRBD2 matches 7 bases. Germline lookup yields CDR1 SGHVS and CDR2 FQNEAQ. The CDR3 totals 15 residues. The trim removed 5 bases at V and 0 bases at J, leaving 4 bases unmatched. The CDR3 here is CASSHQRDSYNEQFF. The CDR3 DNA is TGTGCCAGCAGCCACCAGCGGGACTCCTACAATGAGCAGTTCTTC.

The rearrangement links TRBV6-4 to TRBJ2-1, with 10 bases identical to TRBD2. This CDR3 has 15 amino acids. CDR1 and CDR2 from the germline V gene are MRHNA and SNTAGT. The junction had 4 bases not matched to a gene; V was cut back by 6 bases and J by 2 bases. The CDR3 here is CASSQTSGTYNEQFF. The CDR3, as DNA: TGTGCCAGCAGCCAAACTAGCGGGACCTACAATGAGCAGTTCTTC.

This chain uses TRBV19 with TRBJ1-5, with D possibly being TRBD1 (6 bases). The germline V gene encodes CDR1 LNHDA and CDR2 SQIVND (reference sequence). The CDR3 is 17 amino acids. Trimming took off 6 bases at V and 2 bases at J, with 20 bases between the two ends. DNA for the CDR3: TGTGCCAGTAGGGTTGGACAGTGGCAGTTTGGCAATCAGCCCCAGCATTTT. It yields the protein CASRVGQWQFGNQPQHF. The complete variable domain, with remaining parts taken from reference TRBV19 and TRBJ1-5, reads DGGITQSPKYLFRKEGQNVTLSCEQNLNHDAMYWYRQDPGQGLRLIYYSQIVNDFQKGDIAEGYSVSREKKESFPLTVTSAQKNPTAFYLCASRVGQWQFGNQPQHFGDGTRLSIL.

The chain uses TRBV19 and TRBJ2-3; no definite D call. The CDR3 loop spans 14 amino acids. Germline V gene lookup returns CDR1 LNHDA and CDR2 SQIVND (reference sequence). Trimming stripped 3 bases from V and 8 bases from J, with 15 bases between. This CDR3 reads CASSMTVLSGTQYF. The CDR3 nucleotides read TGTGCCAGTAGTATGACCGTCCTGTCAGGTACGCAGTATTTT.

The chain carries TRBV5-1 and TRBJ2-7, with 8 bases aligning to TRBD1. The CDR3 is made up of 12 amino acids. The trim removed 5 bases at V and 2 bases at J, leaving 0 bases unmatched. Germline lookup yields CDR1 SGHRS and CDR2 YFSETQ. CDR3 sequence reads: CASRDRAYEQYF. The DNA for the CDR3 is TGCGCCAGCAGGGACAGGGCCTACGAGCAGTACTTC.

This clone was observed a few times. The same CDR3 is also encoded by other DNA sequences in this sample. V usage is TRBV28 and J usage is TRBJ2-7; D gene ambiguous. The CDR3 contains 11 residues. The V end was cut by 6 bases, the J end by 6 bases, with 9 bases between. Germline V gene data show CDR1 as MDHEN and CDR2 as SYDVKM. CDR3 sequence: CASSFTREQYF. Here the CDR3 DNA reads TGTGCCAGCAGCTTCACCCGCGAGCAGTACTTC.

This clone was found a few times. The chain has TRBV6-5 and TRBJ1-2; 9 nucleotides match TRBD1. Unmatched junction bases numbered 12, after V lost 2 bases and J lost 8 bases. CDR1 and CDR2 from the germline V gene are MNHEY and SVGAGI. This CDR3 spans 16 amino acids. The CDR3 here is CASSYVGGDRVYGYTF. The CDR3 DNA reads as TGTGCCAGCAGTTACGTCGGGGGGGACAGGGTTTACGGCTACACCTTC.